This T cell receptor beta chain was obtained from a study of blood T cells in healthy people across ages (dated by TCRdb to the mid-2010s). For the wider study: In model experiments, template switching captured roughly one uniquely barcoded TCR beta cDNA molecule for every two T cells. Using deep sequencing normalized with unique cDNA molecular identifiers, the study measured how TCR beta repertoire diversity changes with age. Donors were grouped into four age groups: young (average approximately 15 years), middle-aged (roughly 37), aged (62) and long-lived (around 82). Donors of different ages were randomly distributed across sequencing lanes to avoid experimental bias. The study analyzed two additional independent replicas of 1 million unique cDNA reads from the same blood draw for two donors, one aged 18 to 30 and one aged 80 or older.

Systemically healthy Caucasian individuals from Russia, 39 in total and aged roughly 6 to 100 years, were included as donors. Around 10 milliliters of peripheral blood were collected from each donor into EDTA-treated Vacutainer tubes. Ficoll-Paque density-gradient centrifugation was used to isolate PBMCs, with at least 6 million per sample. Total RNA was extracted from PBMCs with Trizol reagent, with at least 6 micrograms obtained per sample. The percentages of naive CD45RAhigh/CD27high T cells were determined by flow cytometry on a PBMC aliquot from every donor. The library was built by means of 5' RACE. Instrument on record: Illumina HiSeq 2500. The second PCR ran for about 7 to 11 cycles and used a J-beta primer mix along with a sample-barcoded 5' primer. Each TCR beta cDNA molecule received a unique molecular identifier from a template-switch 5' adaptor carrying 12 random nucleotides. Each sample yielded at least 2.5 million CDR3-containing paired-end reads. The Mint cDNA synthesis kit, primed by a TRBC-specific oligonucleotide, was used to synthesize first-strand cDNA from all RNA. Following uracil-DNA glycosylase treatment, a first 18-cycle PCR with universal primers M1SS and BC2_uni_R was performed on all cDNA. As for the authors' bioinformatics: Normalization of each sample was performed by random selection of 1 million high-quality reads, each carrying a distinct molecular identifier. Reads sharing molecular identifiers were discarded rather than binned into consensus sequences. CDR3 identification, clonotype clustering and error correction used MiTCR with a Q25 quality threshold and the strictest error-elimination algorithm. Lower-bound total TCR beta diversity was estimated with a nonparametric unseen species model using Euler transformation. TCRdb took the public reads, trimmed them with fastp at Q25, ran MiXCR for clone calling and kept in-frame beta chains. CDR3 protein duplicates are merged, each entry listing the most common genes and DNA. The authors' filters were not applied to this entry. This sample has roughly 1,700,000 distinct CDR3 sequences in its table, and approximately 28% of those were observed once. The top ten constitute roughly 8.2% of the sample.

This clonotype turned up a few times. Its antigen is not yet known. No per-base quality is available; no much larger clone lies one base away. Beyond this particular receptor, the publication reports: The percentage of naive T cells measured by flow cytometry correlated strongly with observed TCR beta diversity. Conclusive comparison of naive and antigen-experienced compartments was prevented by the profiling of bulk unsorted PBMCs. Observed TCR beta diversity per million T cells fell roughly linearly with age, and a significant reduction was already apparent by age around 40. Because donor CMV infection status was unknown, age-related changes in expanded clonotypes were potentially confounded. The long-lived group showed more naive CD4+ T cells, fewer expanded clones and increased TCR diversity than the aged group, suggesting age selection. Total diversity estimates from one million sequenced T cells were considered lower bounds and underestimates.

The CDR1 and CDR2 encoded by the germline V gene are SGHRS and YFSETQ. The CDR3, from cysteine to phenylalanine, totals 14 residues. The only DNA kept is the CDR3, 42 bases in frame from the first base. V trim: 6 bases; J trim: 1 base; unmatched bases: 4. This receptor was obtained from a woman aged 25 to 39 in good health. This sequence uses TRBV5-1 and TRBJ2-3, and TRBD2 matches 8 of the central bases. Sequenced sample: blood. The CDR3 reads CASTETSGTDTQYF. The DNA sequence reads TGCGCCAGCACGGAGACTAGCGGCACAGATACGCAGTATTTT.